Described below is a single T cell receptor (beta chain) sequence and its context. The antigen is not known. The data were obtained in a study of cytomegalovirus exposure and HLA in healthy donors. Study-level findings and limits: Associated with HLA alleles at 0.05 false discovery rate in a later analysis were some 18,000 TCR beta sequences. For TCR beta chains, V- and J-gene trimming was later linked to a missense DCLRE1C variant.

PCR amplification relied on 60 Vbeta primers (plus 13 Jbeta primers). Measured with immunoSEQ multiplex PCR; TCRdb has only the in-frame clones, and not every one. The listing records over 40,000 clones. This CDR3 contains 11 residues. CDR1 is SEHNR and CDR2 is FQNEAQ in the germline V gene (reference sequence). V was pared by 4 bases and J by 5 bases, with 5 bases between. The source is a woman aged 40 to 49 in good health and CMV-seronegative. V usage is TRBV7-9 and J usage is TRBJ2-5; D is uncertain. Source material: PBMCs. In DNA form, the CDR3 reads TGTGCCAGCAGCTCGAGGGAGACCCAGTACTTC. As protein: CASSSRETQYF. Full variable domain (outside the CDR3, taken from reference TRBV7-9 and TRBJ2-5): DTGVSQNPRHKITKRGQNVTFRCDPISEHNRLYWYRQTLGQGPEFLTYFQNEAQLEKSRLLSDRFSAERPKGSFSTLEIQRTEQGDSAMYLCASSSRETQYFGPGTRLLVL.